The 31 T cell receptor beta chains below come from one sample, sequenced in a study of CD8 T cells in ankylosing spondylitis. Regarding the study as a whole: Fewer than ten highly homologous variants made up a TCR beta motif, and this motif appeared characteristic of ankylosing spondylitis blood.

No antigens are known for them. TCRdb reprocessed the 5' RACE reads with MiXCR, giving one entry per CDR3 protein. The repertoire holds about 450,000 distinct CDR3 sequences, with roughly 26% as singletons. Sequencing used blood, either unsorted or a sorted T cell fraction (not recorded which). The receptors here all came from a male donor with ankylosing spondylitis.

The chain links TRBV20-1 to TRBJ1-1, with D unresolved. Germline assignment: CDR1 DFQATT and CDR2 SNEGSKA (reference sequence). The CDR3 is 11 residues long. Trimming stripped 8 bases from V and 3 bases from J, with 10 bases between. The CDR3 DNA reads TGCAGTTCTCTCGGGTACACTGAAGCTTTCTTT. Translated: CSSLGYTEAFF.

This clonotype was picked up many times. V usage is TRBV7-9 and J usage is TRBJ2-1; unclear D gene. Germline V CDR1 and CDR2: SEHNR, FQNEAQ (reference sequence). Trimming pared 5 bases from V and 8 bases from J, leaving 13 bases between. This CDR3 has 13 residues. CDR3 sequence (DNA): TGTGCCAGCAGCCTCATCCTTAGGGATGAGCAGTTCTTC. Translating gives CASSLILRDEQFF.

The V gene is TRBV29-1, the J gene TRBJ1-1; D is possibly TRBD1 (6 bases). The germline V and J ends were trimmed by 1 base and 3 bases, with 15 bases remaining between them. The length of the CDR3 is 15 residues. CDR1 SQVTM and CDR2 ANQGSEA come from the germline V gene. The CDR3 loop reads CSVEAQGRVDTEAFF. The CDR3 DNA reads TGCAGCGTTGAAGCCCAGGGGAGGGTGGACACTGAAGCTTTCTTT. The variable domain in full, with the rest retrieved from reference TRBV29-1 and TRBJ1-1, is SAVISQKPSRDICQRGTSLTIQCQVDSQVTMMFWYRQQPGQSLTLIATANQGSEATYESGFVIDKFPISRPNLTFSTLTVSNMSPEDSSIYLCSVEAQGRVDTEAFFGQGTRLTVV.

Written as DNA, the CDR3 is TGTGCCAGGGAAGCGGGAAATGAGCAGTTCTTC. As protein: CAREAGNEQFF. The chain employs TRBV6-5 and TRBJ2-1; 7 nucleotides line up with TRBD2. Germline V lookup: CDR1 MNHEY, CDR2 SVGAGI. J was trimmed by 7 bases and V by 9 bases; bases with no gene match: 3. This CDR3 region has 11 residues.

The J gene is TRBJ2-5, the V gene TRBV9; a possible D gene is TRBD1 (6 bases). V lost 4 bases to trimming and J lost 7 bases, with 17 bases between them. CDR1 and CDR2 from the germline V gene are SGDLS and YYNGEE. This CDR3 is built from 14 residues. CDR3 nucleotide sequence: TGTGCCAGCAGCTACGGGACACGAGACGCGACCCAGTACTTC. Translated: CASSYGTRDATQYF.

This clonotype has just a few counts. This chain uses TRBV5-1 with TRBJ2-5, with TRBD2 matching 10 bases. The trim removed 5 bases at V and 5 bases at J, leaving 9 bases unmatched. CDR1 SGHRS and CDR2 YFSETQ come from the germline V gene. This CDR3 is 15 amino acids long. CDR3 sequence (DNA): TGCGCCAGCAGTACGATAGCGGGAGGAGGGGAGACCCAGTACTTC. This encodes CASSTIAGGGETQYF.

This clonotype was seen a few times. The J gene is TRBJ1-5, the V gene TRBV6-2 or TRBV6-3, with D maybe TRBD1 (5 bases). Trimming stripped 6 bases from V and 6 bases from J, with 15 bases between. CDR1 MNHEY and CDR2 SVGEGT come from the germline V gene. This CDR3 comprises 14 residues. In nucleotides, the CDR3 is TGTGCCAGCAGCGTCCAGGGCGTGGGTCAGCCCCAGCATTTT. This codes for CASSVQGVGQPQHF.

There are a few counts of this clonotype. V usage is TRBV2 and J usage is TRBJ2-5, with a possible D match to TRBD2 (6 bases). In germline, CDR1 is SNHLY, CDR2 FYNNEI. The CDR3 covers 14 residues. The ends were cut back, 0 bases at V and 2 bases at J, with 7 bases in the middle. The CDR3 DNA follows: TGTGCCAGCAGTGAAGCGGGACTTCAAGAGACCCAGTACTTC. This encodes CASSEAGLQETQYF.

The table lists this clonotype with a few counts. The chain joins TRBV11-2 to TRBJ2-2; no firm D call. The CDR3 spans 15 residues. The germline V and J ends were trimmed by 5 bases and 6 bases, with 16 bases remaining between them. The germline V gene encodes CDR1 SGHAT and CDR2 FQNNGV. CDR3 in amino acids: CASSSRAQAPGELFF. The CDR3 DNA sequence: TGTGCCAGCAGCAGTCGGGCCCAAGCTCCCGGGGAGCTGTTTTTT.

This clonotype has only a few counts. The chain recombines TRBV7-2 with TRBJ2-3, with D perhaps assigned TRBD1 or TRBD2 (5 bases each). Between the trimmed V and J ends, which lost 5 bases and 8 bases, there was a span of 17 bases. Germline V gene data show CDR1 as SGHTA and CDR2 as FQGNSA. There are 14 residues in the CDR3. In DNA, the CDR3 is TGTGCCAGCAGCCCCCGGGACGGTCGAGGTACGCAGTATTTT. Translated, it gives CASSPRDGRGTQYF. Based on the CDR3 plus reference TRBV7-2 and TRBJ2-3, the full variable domain is GAGVSQSPSNKVTEKGKDVELRCDPISGHTALYWYRQSLGQGLEFLIYFQGNSAPDKSGLPSDRFSAERTGGSVSTLTIQRTQQEDSAVYLCASSPRDGRGTQYFGPGTRLTVL.

The rearrangement links TRBV6-2 or TRBV6-3 to TRBJ2-1, with a possible D match to TRBD2 (6 bases). This CDR3 is 14 amino acids long. Germline-derived CDR1 and CDR2 are MNHEY and SVGEGT. Trimming removed 7 bases at V and 0 bases at J, with 10 bases between. The DNA for the CDR3 is TGTGCCAGCAAGGCGGGGCCCTCCTACAATGAGCAGTTCTTC. Translation gives CASKAGPSYNEQFF.

The genes are TRBV7-2 and TRBJ2-3; a possible D gene is TRBD2 (6 bases). Germline values: CDR1 SGHTA, CDR2 FQGNSA. The length of the CDR3 is 15 residues. The V gene lost 5 bases and the J gene lost 0 bases, with 12 bases spanning the gap. The CDR3 here is CASSPHAGSTDTQYF. The CDR3 DNA reads as TGTGCCAGCAGCCCCCATGCGGGAAGCACAGATACGCAGTATTTT. Together with reference TRBV7-2 and TRBJ2-3, the CDR3 gives the full variable domain: GAGVSQSPSNKVTEKGKDVELRCDPISGHTALYWYRQSLGQGLEFLIYFQGNSAPDKSGLPSDRFSAERTGGSVSTLTIQRTQQEDSAVYLCASSPHAGSTDTQYFGPGTRLTVL.

There are a few counts of this clonotype. J is TRBJ1-1 and V is TRBV7-2; tentative D call: TRBD1 (5 bases). V was cut by 5 bases and J by 4 bases, with 14 bases left in between. Germline V gene sequence: CDR1 SGHTA, CDR2 FQGNSA. The CDR3 loop spans 14 amino acids. The CDR3 nucleotides are TGTGCCAGCAGCACCCTCCGGACAAGCACTGAAGCTTTCTTT. Its protein is CASSTLRTSTEAFF.

This sequence joins TRBV12-3 or TRBV12-4 and TRBJ2-2; D is perhaps TRBD2 (5 bases). Trimming shortened V by 5 bases and J by 5 bases, and 18 bases separated the two germline ends. The CDR3 is made up of 16 amino acids. The CDR3 is CASSPSTRWDTGELFF. CDR3 nucleotide sequence: TGTGCCAGCAGTCCATCTACTAGGTGGGATACCGGGGAGCTGTTTTTT.

The sample holds a few counts of this clonotype. The chain's CDR3 is CASSPLTGGPNTEAFF. CDR3 nucleotides: TGTGCCAGCAGCCCCCTTACAGGGGGCCCGAACACTGAAGCTTTCTTT. V gene TRBV3-1 combines with J gene TRBJ1-1, with 9 positions matching TRBD1. This CDR3 spans 16 amino acids. Germline V lookup: CDR1 LGHDT, CDR2 YNNKEL (reference sequence). V lost 4 bases, J lost 1 base, and 7 bases stayed unmatched.

The rearrangement links TRBV20-1 to TRBJ1-1; no clear D gene. The CDR3 contains 14 residues. V shed 0 bases and J shed 5 bases, with 13 bases lying between them. Germline lookup yields CDR1 DFQATT and CDR2 SNEGSKA (reference sequence). The CDR3 is CSARDPAGYTEAFF. The DNA for the CDR3 is TGCAGTGCTAGAGACCCCGCCGGGTATACTGAAGCTTTCTTT.

J is TRBJ2-7 and V is TRBV27; D may match TRBD1 or TRBD2 (5 bases each). This CDR3 spans 13 amino acids. V lost 0 bases and J 5 bases, leaving 8 bases between the germline ends. Germline V gene sequence: CDR1 MNHEY, CDR2 SMNVEV (reference sequence). The chain's CDR3 is CASSLSRDDEQYF. The CDR3, as DNA: TGTGCCAGCAGTTTATCAAGGGACGACGAGCAGTACTTC.

The chain is built from TRBV20-1 and TRBJ2-5; 7 positions agree with TRBD2. This CDR3 spans 16 amino acids. Germline-derived CDR1 and CDR2 are DFQATT and SNEGSKA (reference sequence). The J segment lost 5 bases and the V segment lost 1 base, leaving 13 bases of the junction unmatched. This chain's CDR3 is CSARGQSAGATETQYF. Written as DNA, the CDR3 is TGCAGTGCTAGAGGCCAGTCGGCGGGAGCGACGGAGACCCAGTACTTC.

This clonotype has at least ten counts. This chain uses TRBV12-3 or TRBV12-4 with TRBJ2-1; D remains unclear. The V end lost 2 bases, the J end lost 5 bases, and 10 bases lay between the germline ends. The CDR3 is made up of 14 amino acids. Here the CDR3 reads CASSLRRQDNEQFF. CDR3 nucleotides: TGTGCCAGCAGTTTACGGCGTCAGGACAATGAGCAGTTCTTC.

This sequence joins TRBV5-1 and TRBJ2-5; 8 bases are shared with TRBD1. The germline V gene has CDR1 SGHRS and CDR2 YFSETQ. V shed 3 bases and J 5 bases; nucleotides not matched to a gene: 9. CDR3 length: 15 residues. The CDR3 DNA reads as TGCGCCAGCAGCTCCGGTAACAGGGGGTTTGAGACCCAGTACTTC. The encoded protein is CASSSGNRGFETQYF.

The rearrangement joins TRBV12-3 or TRBV12-4 to TRBJ1-4, with a tentative D call TRBD1 (5 bases). CDR3 length: 13 residues. Between the trimmed V and J ends, which lost 3 bases and 7 bases, there was a span of 9 bases. The CDR3 sequence: CASSFLRGEKLFF. The CDR3 coding sequence is TGTGCCAGCAGTTTCTTGAGGGGTGAAAAACTGTTTTTT.

This chain links TRBV7-2 with TRBJ1-2; D is unresolved. There are 15 residues in the CDR3. Trimming left V 5 bases short and J 4 bases short, with 17 bases between. Germline lookup yields CDR1 SGHTA and CDR2 FQGNSA. The chain's CDR3 is CASSDGPGGGYGYTF. CDR3 bases: TGTGCCAGCAGCGATGGCCCGGGAGGCGGCTATGGCTACACCTTC. Complete variable domain (other parts from reference TRBV7-2 and TRBJ1-2): GAGVSQSPSNKVTEKGKDVELRCDPISGHTALYWYRQSLGQGLEFLIYFQGNSAPDKSGLPSDRFSAERTGGSVSTLTIQRTQQEDSAVYLCASSDGPGGGYGYTFGSGTRLTVV.

The V and J genes are TRBV10-1 and TRBJ1-4; D is ambiguous. The CDR3 has 13 amino acids. Germline values: CDR1 WNHNN, CDR2 SYGVQD (reference sequence). Trimming removed 0 bases at V and 10 bases at J, with 9 bases between. CDR3 in amino acids: CASSESVGGKLFF. In DNA form, the CDR3 reads TGCGCCAGCAGTGAGTCGGTAGGCGGAAAACTGTTTTTT.

This clonotype was counted a few times. The junction departs from the called germline gene at one end, perhaps through a read error. The chain combines TRBV20-1 with TRBJ2-2; TRBD2 aligns across 12 bases. This CDR3 region has 15 residues. Germline CDR1 DFQATT, CDR2 SNEGSKA (reference sequence). CDR3 in DNA: TGCAGTGCTAAACGGACTAGCGGGAACCCCGGGGAGCTGTTTTTT. Translating gives CSAKRTSGNPGELFF.

V is TRBV24-1 and J is TRBJ2-3, with D perhaps TRBD2 (6 bases). The CDR3 length is 18 residues. Germline CDR1 is KGHDR and CDR2 is SFDVKD. The ends were cut back, 3 bases at V and 0 bases at J, with 18 bases in the middle. The CDR3 sequence is CATSDPKGRESSTDTQYF. The CDR3 DNA reads as TGTGCCACCAGTGATCCAAAAGGGCGGGAATCTAGCACAGATACGCAGTATTTT.

This clonotype was counted between two and nine times. The chain has TRBV21-1 and TRBJ2-2; the listed D gene, TRBD2, was not tested against the DNA. TRBV21-1 has pseudogene status. The CDR3 runs to 13 residues. The CDR3 DNA is TGTGCCAGCCTCCGACTAGTGGGCGGGGAGCTGTTTTTT. Protein product: CASLRLVGGELFF.

This clonotype was counted between two and nine times. V and J are TRBV3-1 and TRBJ2-1; 10 bases align to TRBD2. Germline-derived CDR1 and CDR2 are LGHDT and YNNKEL (reference sequence). The CDR3 is made up of 15 amino acids. Losses at the gene ends were 2 bases for V and 15 bases for J; bases not matched to a gene: 13. CDR3 residues: CASSQRAGGPGLRFF. The CDR3 region has the DNA TGTGCCAGCAGCCAACGAGCGGGAGGGCCCGGGTTACGGTTCTTC.

This clonotype was found a few times. The chain carries TRBV20-1 and TRBJ2-1; the match to TRBD1 covers 8 bases. This CDR3 comprises 16 residues. With 6 bases clipped from V and 1 base from J, the junction kept 11 bases outside the gene matches. Looked up from germline, CDR1 is DFQATT and CDR2 is SNEGSKA (reference sequence). The CDR3 sequence: CSAPVWTGLSYNEQFF. CDR3 nucleotide sequence: TGCAGTGCACCAGTTTGGACAGGGTTGTCCTACAATGAGCAGTTCTTC.

The V and J genes are TRBV7-2 and TRBJ1-1; 8 bases map to TRBD1. Looked up from germline, CDR1 is SGHTA and CDR2 is FQGNSA. The CDR3 totals 14 residues. V lost 11 bases and J lost 5; bases outside the gene matches: 13. The CDR3 spells CAVHRGDVRTEAFF. CDR3 coding DNA: TGTGCCGTACACAGGGGGGACGTTCGGACTGAAGCTTTCTTT. The full variable domain, in which reference TRBV7-2 and TRBJ1-1 provide the parts outside the CDR3, is GAGVSQSPSNKVTEKGKDVELRCDPISGHTALYWYRQSLGQGLEFLIYFQGNSAPDKSGLPSDRFSAERTGGSVSTLTIQRTQQEDSAVYLCAVHRGDVRTEAFFGQGTRLTVV.

The rearrangement joins TRBV7-9 to TRBJ2-7, with D hard to call. Trimming took 5 bases from V and 3 from J, leaving 14 bases between them. Germline V gene sequence: CDR1 SEHNR, CDR2 FQNEAQ (reference sequence). The CDR3 spans 14 residues. DNA for the CDR3: TGTGCCAGCAGCCAAGGGTCCTCGAACTACGAGCAGTACTTC. This gives the protein CASSQGSSNYEQYF.

This clonotype was seen ten or more times. The CDR3 sequence: CASSLVTGDQPQHF. The CDR3 DNA reads TGTGCCAGCAGCTTGGTGACAGGGGACCAGCCCCAGCATTTT. This sequence joins TRBV5-6 and TRBJ1-5; TRBD1 matches at 8 bases. The CDR3 length is 14 residues. Germline CDR1 is SGHDT and CDR2 is YYEEEE. V was clipped by 0 bases and J by 7 bases; unmatched bases: 3.